This T cell receptor beta chain was identified in a study of vaccination and CD4 T cells after COVID-19. Overall study context: Blood was drawn a median roughly 67 days post second dose, range 14 to 241.

Trimming at V came to 4 bases and at J to 6 bases, leaving 11 bases not matched to a gene. The CDR3 runs to 16 residues. Germline CDR1 and CDR2: SGHNT and YYREEE (reference sequence). To note about this clonotype: Antigen unknown.

CD4+ T cells that had been cultured provided DNA sequenced with the Oncomine TCR Beta short-read assay. TCRdb re-called the PCR reads through MiXCR, storing one row per CDR3 protein. The data show 7,000 or so distinct CDR3 sequences, approximately 33% seen once. As for treatment: approximately 9-day PBMC culture with coronavirus spike peptide pools or control peptides (ViraFEST assay). During the years 2011-2018, before the COVID-19 pandemic, the unexposed donor's CD4+ T cells were collected. Cultures of PBMCs, a few million per well, were set up with about 10 IU/ml IL-2 and approximately 9.7 ug/ml peptide pools.

The sample comprised CD4+ T cells from blood, cultured in vitro. The sequence derives from a human donor in good health. This sequence joins TRBV5-4 and TRBJ2-2; 8 bases align to TRBD2. CDR3 amino acids: CASSTPGTRKAGELFF. The CDR3, as DNA: TGTGCCAGCAGCACACCCGGGACTAGAAAGGCCGGGGAGCTGTTTTTT. Looking up the rest from reference TRBV5-4 and TRBJ2-2 gives the full variable domain: ETGVTQSPTHLIKTRGQQVTLRCSSQSGHNTVSWYQQALGQGPQFIFQYYREEENGRGNFPPRFSGLQFPNYSSELNVNALELDDSALYLCASSTPGTRKAGELFFGEGSRLTVL.